These 22 T cell receptor beta chains share one sample of origin, sequenced in a study of early T cells in non-severe SARS-CoV-2 infection. TCRdb recomputed calls from the 5' RACE reads with MiXCR, one row per CDR3 protein. The table includes tens of thousands of distinct CDR3 sequences, roughly 5.3% detected once. Sequencing used whole blood. All receptors derive from an adult who was a healthcare worker with PCR-confirmed SARS-CoV-2 infection or an uninfected control (not recorded which).

This clonotype was seen at least ten times. The CDR3: CAWSLPRAMETQYF. The CDR3 bases are TGTGCCTGGAGTCTCCCACGGGCAATGGAGACCCAGTACTTC. The chain employs TRBV30 and TRBJ2-5; no reliable D call. This CDR3 comprises 14 residues. Per germline, CDR1 GTSNPN and CDR2 SVGIG (reference sequence). Trimming shortened V by 2 bases and J by 5 bases, and 15 bases separated the two germline ends. The full variable domain, with the rest looked up from reference TRBV30 and TRBJ2-5, is SQTIHQWPATLVQPVGSPLSLECTVEGTSNPNLYWYRQAAGRGLQLLFYSVGIGQISSEVPQNLSASRPQDRQFILSSKKLLLSDSGFYLCAWSLPRAMETQYFGPGTRLLVL.

The table lists this clonotype with many counts. This chain joins TRBV7-9 and TRBJ2-3; D unresolved. The germline CDR1 and CDR2 sequences are SEHNR and FQNEAQ (reference sequence). This CDR3 comprises 15 residues. Trimming took off 3 bases at V and 2 bases at J, with 12 bases between the two ends. CDR3 coding DNA: TGTGCCAGCAGCTTGGCGGTCGCACACACAGATACGCAGTATTTT. The encoded protein is CASSLAVAHTDTQYF.

There are many counts of this clonotype. The rearrangement uses TRBV20-1 and TRBJ2-7; 11 bases are shared with TRBD2. CDR1 and CDR2 (germline): DFQATT, SNEGSKA (reference sequence). The CDR3 covers 15 residues. Trimming cost V 1 base and J 7 bases; bases outside gene matches: 9. The CDR3 DNA is TGCAGTGCTAGAGCCCATAGCGGGAGGGGAAGGGAGCAGTACTTC. It is translated as CSARAHSGRGREQYF.

This clonotype turned up a few times. The chain employs TRBV5-1 and TRBJ1-1; tentative D call: TRBD1 (5 bases). The CDR3 extends over 13 amino acids. The germline CDR1 and CDR2 sequences are SGHRS and YFSETQ. V shed 4 bases and J shed 4 bases, with 11 bases lying between them. The CDR3 sequence is CASSLDGATEAFF. CDR3 DNA sequence: TGCGCCAGCAGCCTGGACGGGGCCACTGAAGCTTTCTTT. The entire variable domain, with the rest obtained from reference TRBV5-1 and TRBJ1-1, is as follows: KAGVTQTPRYLIKTRGQQVTLSCSPISGHRSVSWYQQTPGQGLQFLFEYFSETQRNKGNFPGRFSGRQFSNSRSEMNVSTLELGDSALYLCASSLDGATEAFFGQGTRLTVV.

Only a few counts were recorded for this clonotype. The chain joins TRBV12-3 or TRBV12-4 to TRBJ2-3; possibly TRBD2 for D (5 bases). Trimming pared 5 bases from V and 10 bases from J, leaving 16 bases between. This CDR3 has 13 residues. The CDR3, as DNA: TGTGCCAGCAGTACCCTGGGAGCCCAGGCGCAGTATTTT. This encodes CASSTLGAQAQYF.

The chain joins TRBV4-2 to TRBJ2-5; 7 nucleotides line up with TRBD2. V shed 4 bases and J 1 base; nucleotides not matched to a gene: 6. Germline V gene sequence: CDR1 LGHNA, CDR2 YNFKEQ. This CDR3 has 15 residues. Here the CDR3 DNA reads TGTGCCAGCAGCCCTCGGGGGGATATCCAAGAGACCCAGTACTTC. Translation: CASSPRGDIQETQYF.

This clonotype showed up many times. V gene TRBV20-1 combines with J gene TRBJ1-5, with 7 bases lining up with TRBD1. The germline V gene encodes CDR1 DFQATT and CDR2 SNEGSKA (reference sequence). The junction had 10 bases not matched to a gene; V was cut back by 5 bases and J by 3 bases. The CDR3 is 15 residues long. The chain's CDR3 is CSASHPGQLNQPQHF. The CDR3 DNA reads as TGCAGTGCTTCCCACCCGGGACAGCTCAATCAGCCCCAGCATTTT.

This rearrangement joins TRBV21-1 to TRBJ2-1. TRBV21-1 is a pseudogene locus. The CDR3 runs 12 residues. The CDR3 region is CASSTRSNEQFF. CDR3 DNA: TGTGCCAGCAGCACCCGATCCAATGAGCAGTTCTTC.

The rearrangement uses TRBV14 and TRBJ2-3; D is uncertain. CDR1 is SGHDN and CDR2 is FVKESK in the germline V gene. The CDR3 has 10 amino acids. The germline V and J ends were trimmed by 9 bases and 7 bases, with 8 bases remaining between them. The chain's CDR3 is CARCKHTQYF. The CDR3 DNA reads as TGTGCCAGATGTAAGCATACGCAGTATTTT.

This clonotype was seen ten or more times. The chain carries TRBV29-1 and TRBJ2-5; 12 nucleotides match TRBD1. With V trimmed by 4 bases and J by 10 bases, 4 bases remained unmatched. Germline values: CDR1 SQVTM, CDR2 ANQGSEA. The length of the CDR3 is 12 residues. The CDR3 coding sequence is TGCAGCGTTGTAGGGACAGGGGGCATCCAGTACTTC. Translated, it gives CSVVGTGGIQYF. The variable domain in full, with the rest retrieved from reference TRBV29-1 and TRBJ2-5, is SAVISQKPSRDICQRGTSLTIQCQVDSQVTMMFWYRQQPGQSLTLIATANQGSEATYESGFVIDKFPISRPNLTFSTLTVSNMSPEDSSIYLCSVVGTGGIQYFGPGTRLLVL.

Many counts were recorded for this clonotype. The genes are TRBV20-1 and TRBJ1-2; D gene unclear. The V gene's germline CDR1 is DFQATT and CDR2 SNEGSKA (reference sequence). This CDR3 has 15 amino acids. The V gene lost 1 base and the J gene lost 1 base, with 13 bases spanning the gap. The CDR3 loop reads CSARVLGRSNYGYTF. In DNA form, the CDR3 reads TGCAGTGCTAGAGTATTAGGGAGAAGTAACTATGGCTACACCTTC.

The CDR3 DNA sequence: TGTGCCAGCAGCTTGGGAGTTAGCGCCCAAGAGACCCAGTACTTC. It codes for CASSLGVSAQETQYF. The gene calls are TRBV5-6 and TRBJ2-5; the D gene is possibly TRBD2 (5 bases). The CDR3 is 15 residues long. The V and J ends lost 0 bases and 1 base respectively, with 10 bases between them. Germline CDR1 and CDR2: SGHDT and YYEEEE.

This clonotype was counted many times. The chain recombines TRBV10-3 with TRBJ2-2; D is unresolved. The CDR3 length is 15 residues. The germline V gene encodes CDR1 ENHRY and CDR2 SYGVKD. Trimming shortened V by 3 bases and J by 0 bases, and 8 bases separated the two germline ends. Here the CDR3 DNA reads TGTGCCATCAGTGAAGCCCGGACGAACACCGGGGAGCTGTTTTTT. Its protein is CAISEARTNTGELFF.

The gene calls are TRBV4-2 and TRBJ1-2; 7 nucleotides line up with TRBD1. The CDR3 is made up of 13 amino acids. V shed 3 bases, J shed 5 bases, and the junction held 3 bases outside the gene matches. From germline, CDR1 is LGHNA and CDR2 YNFKEQ. DNA for the CDR3: TGTGCCAGCAGCCAGGGACAGTTATATGGCTACACCTTC. Encoded protein: CASSQGQLYGYTF.

This clonotype was counted at least ten times. The chain is built from TRBV14 and TRBJ2-7; tentatively, D is TRBD2 (6 bases). Trimming cost V 3 bases and J 6 bases, with 12 bases left between them. Germline loops: CDR1 SGHDN, CDR2 FVKESK. The CDR3 is 13 amino acids. CDR3 residues: CASSQGLQGEQYF. As DNA, the CDR3 is TGTGCCAGCAGCCAGGGACTTCAAGGCGAGCAGTACTTC.

This rearrangement joins TRBV20-1 to TRBJ2-7, with D perhaps TRBD1 or TRBD2 (6 bases each). V dropped 6 bases and J dropped 1 base, with 10 bases sitting between them. Per germline, CDR1 DFQATT and CDR2 SNEGSKA (reference sequence). CDR3 length: 12 amino acids. The CDR3 DNA is TGCAGTGCCGAGGGGGGTTCCTACGAGCAGTACTTC. It is translated as CSAEGGSYEQYF.

The chain is built from TRBV4-2 and TRBJ2-7; 9 bases are a match to TRBD2. This CDR3 comprises 16 residues. The germline V gene has CDR1 LGHNA and CDR2 YNFKEQ. With V trimmed by 0 bases and J by 7 bases, 10 bases remained unmatched. CDR3 in amino acids: CASSQDPTSGRMEQYF. Written as DNA, the CDR3 is TGTGCCAGCAGCCAAGATCCGACTAGCGGAAGGATGGAGCAGTACTTC.

This clonotype was picked up a small number of times. The V and J genes are TRBV5-1 and TRBJ1-2; perhaps TRBD1 as D (5 bases). With 4 bases removed from V and 4 bases from J, the gap between germline ends came to 11 bases. This CDR3 contains 13 residues. The germline V gene encodes CDR1 SGHRS and CDR2 YFSETQ. DNA of the CDR3: TGCGCCAGCAGCCCGGGACTGACCTATGGCTACACCTTC. This gives the protein CASSPGLTYGYTF.

Many counts were recorded for this clonotype. The V gene is TRBV12-5, the J gene TRBJ2-2; D not resolved. CDR1 and CDR2 (germline): LGHNT, FRNRAP. Trimming cost V 2 bases and J 2 bases, with 6 bases left between them. The CDR3 has 14 residues. The CDR3 loop is CASGLNSNTGELFF. In DNA, the CDR3 is TGTGCTAGTGGTTTGAACAGCAACACCGGGGAGCTGTTTTTT. Based on the CDR3 plus reference TRBV12-5 and TRBJ2-2, the full variable domain is DARVTQTPRHKVTEMGQEVTMRCQPILGHNTVFWYRQTMMQGLELLAYFRNRAPLDDSGMPKDRFSAEMPDATLATLKIQPSEPRDSAVYFCASGLNSNTGELFFGEGSRLTVL.

This clonotype occurred many times. The V and J genes are TRBV10-3 and TRBJ2-7; no clear D gene. V lost 0 bases and J 7 bases, leaving 10 bases between the germline ends. The CDR3 extends over 13 amino acids. Germline CDR1 reads ENHRY; CDR2 reads SYGVKD. The CDR3 region is CAISESTLREQYF. The CDR3 DNA sequence: TGTGCCATCAGTGAGTCGACCCTTCGGGAGCAGTACTTC.

The genes are TRBV2 and TRBJ2-1, with 13 bases fitting TRBD2. This CDR3 comprises 14 residues. The germline V gene has CDR1 SNHLY and CDR2 FYNNEI. Trimming removed 6 bases from V and 8 bases from J; junction bases left unmatched: 4. The CDR3, as DNA: TGTGCCAGCAGACTAGCGGGAGGGCCAGATGAGCAGTTCTTC. It is translated as CASRLAGGPDEQFF. The full variable domain, completed using reference TRBV2 and TRBJ2-1, is EPEVTQTPSHQVTQMGQEVILRCVPISNHLYFYWYRQILGQKVEFLVSFYNNEISEKSEIFDDQFSVERPDGSNFTLKIRSTKLEDSAMYFCASRLAGGPDEQFFGPGTRLTVL.

Points on this clonotype: Germline is not matched at one junction end, which may reflect a read error. This chain links TRBV12-5 with TRBJ2-3, with D perhaps TRBD2 (5 bases). There are 11 residues in the CDR3. CDR1 is LGHNT and CDR2 is FRNRAP in the germline V gene. The DNA of the CDR3 is TGTACTAGTGCGAGTGCAGATACGCAGTATTTT. The encoded protein is CTSASADTQYF.